Listed here are 31 T cell receptor beta chains from one sample, sequenced in a study of shared clonotypes between healthy human individuals (dated by TCRdb to the early 2020s). CD8 naive samples were CD45RO-negative cells positively selected for CCR7, giving a CD45RA+CCR7+ population that excluded TemRA cells. Library method: the immunoSEQ multiplex PCR assay. As stored in TCRdb, this immuneACCESS dataset retains in-frame rearrangements with V and J assigned. A fraction of the clones does not appear; measured against another copy, unresolved V genes explain less than half of the discrepancy, and the remainder lacks a known reason. This sample has roughly 890,000 clones in its table, and around 93% of those were observed once. Under 30% of the sample goes to the ten largest clones. The specimen was naive CD8+ T cells sorted from blood. Interpreted using the paper, the cell subset or site label stands for: CD45RA+CCR7+. These receptors were collected from a man aged 25-45 years in good health.

The chain joins TRBV27 to TRBJ2-3, with 8 bases aligning to TRBD2. The germline V gene encodes CDR1 MNHEY and CDR2 SMNVEV (reference sequence). This CDR3 spans 17 amino acids. J gave up 0 bases and V 5 bases, and 10 bases lay outside the gene matches. The CDR3 spells CASSPFTSGSSTDTQYF. In nucleotides, the CDR3 is TGTGCCAGCAGTCCTTTCACTAGCGGCTCTAGCACAGATACGCAGTATTTT.

The gene calls are TRBV27 and TRBJ2-1; 8 bases are a match to TRBD1. CDR3 length equals 14 residues. Per germline, CDR1 MNHEY and CDR2 SMNVEV (reference sequence). V lost 7 bases, J lost 9 bases, and 11 bases stayed unmatched. This chain's CDR3 is CASTSPRTGFEQFF. DNA for the CDR3: TGTGCCAGCACCTCCCCTAGGACAGGGTTTGAGCAGTTCTTC.

The V gene is TRBV7-9, the J gene TRBJ2-7, with TRBD1 matching 7 bases. Germline CDR1 SEHNR, CDR2 FQNEAQ (reference sequence). Germline trimming cut 4 bases from V and 3 bases from J; bases unmatched to any gene: 9. The length of the CDR3 is 15 residues. DNA of the CDR3: TGTGCCAGCAGCTCCTCTCGGACAGGCCTCTACGAGCAGTACTTC. The encoded protein is CASSSSRTGLYEQYF.

The V and J genes are TRBV30 and TRBJ2-5; D gene unclear. The CDR3 is made up of 14 amino acids. Germline CDR1 is GTSNPN and CDR2 is SVGIG (reference sequence). With 0 bases removed from V and 5 bases from J, the gap between germline ends came to 13 bases. Here the CDR3 DNA reads TGTGCCTGGAGTGTAGGGCTAGGTGGGGAGACCCAGTACTTC. Protein product: CAWSVGLGGETQYF.

The genes are TRBV11-2 and TRBJ1-6, with D unclear. There are 14 residues in the CDR3. Germline V gene sequence: CDR1 SGHAT, CDR2 FQNNGV. Trimming took off 0 bases at V and 14 bases at J, with 14 bases between the two ends. CDR3 nucleotide sequence: TGTGCCAGCAGCTTAGACACCGGGATCTCATCCCTCCACTTT. It encodes CASSLDTGISSLHF.

This clone was observed once. The V gene is TRBV4-3, the J gene TRBJ1-1; D is possibly TRBD1 (5 bases). Between the trimmed V and J ends, which lost 5 bases and 3 bases, there was a span of 16 bases. Germline values: CDR1 LGHNA, CDR2 YSLEER. CDR3 length: 15 amino acids. DNA of the CDR3: TGCGCCAGCAGCTGGGGAGGACACCTGTACACTGAAGCTTTCTTT. It translates to CASSWGGHLYTEAFF.

The gene calls are TRBV19 and TRBJ2-1; TRBD2 matches at 7 bases. The CDR3 is 16 residues long. The junction had 9 bases not matched to a gene; V was cut back by 2 bases and J by 5 bases. Germline loops: CDR1 LNHDA, CDR2 SQIVND (reference sequence). CDR3 nucleotides: TGTGCCAGTAGTATATCGGGGGACTACTTTAACAATGAGCAGTTCTTC. Protein product: CASSISGDYFNNEQFF. Filled out from reference TRBV19 and TRBJ2-1, the complete variable domain reads DGGITQSPKYLFRKEGQNVTLSCEQNLNHDAMYWYRQDPGQGLRLIYYSQIVNDFQKGDIAEGYSVSREKKESFPLTVTSAQKNPTAFYLCASSISGDYFNNEQFFGPGTRLTVL.

The V call is TRBV7-2, the J call TRBJ2-5; tentative D call: TRBD1 (5 bases). Deletions cut 5 bases from V and 2 bases from J, with 9 bases between. Looked up from germline, CDR1 is SGHTA and CDR2 is FQGNSA. There are 13 residues in the CDR3. CDR3 amino acids: CASSVQVQETQYF. CDR3 sequence (DNA): TGTGCCAGCAGCGTACAGGTACAAGAGACCCAGTACTTC.

V usage is TRBV7-7 and J usage is TRBJ2-2; 7 nucleotides line up with TRBD2. The germline V gene has CDR1 SSHAT and CDR2 FNYEAQ (reference sequence). Trimming cost V 10 bases and J 0 bases; bases outside gene matches: 5. The CDR3 extends over 14 amino acids. The CDR3 is CATASGTNTGELFF. The CDR3 region has the DNA TGTGCCACCGCTAGCGGAACGAACACCGGGGAGCTGTTTTTT.

This chain joins TRBV27 and TRBJ2-1, with D hard to call. There are 15 residues in the CDR3. Germline lookup yields CDR1 MNHEY and CDR2 SMNVEV (reference sequence). Trimming shortened V by 3 bases and J by 4 bases, and 13 bases separated the two germline ends. The DNA for the CDR3 is TGTGCCAGCAGTTTTGGGGTGGGGATATACAATGAGCAGTTCTTC. Encoded protein: CASSFGVGIYNEQFF.

This chain uses TRBV7-6 with TRBJ2-7, with D perhaps TRBD1 or TRBD2 (5 bases each). The germline gives CDR1 SGHVS, CDR2 FNYEAQ. Between the trimmed V and J ends, which lost 5 bases and 0 bases, there was a span of 8 bases. This CDR3 is built from 13 residues. The CDR3 region is CASSRGDSYEQYF. CDR3 nucleotide sequence: TGTGCCAGCAGCAGAGGGGACTCCTACGAGCAGTACTTC.

V gene TRBV2 combines with J gene TRBJ2-7; 13 nucleotides align to TRBD2. Germline values: CDR1 SNHLY, CDR2 FYNNEI. V lost 5 bases, J lost 6 bases, and 7 bases stayed unmatched. This CDR3 has 15 residues. In DNA form, the CDR3 reads TGTGCCAGCAGTTTGAGACTAGCGGGAGGTCTCGAGCAGTACTTC. Its protein is CASSLRLAGGLEQYF.

The rearrangement joins TRBV5-1 to TRBJ2-1, with 13 positions matching TRBD2. The junction had 10 bases not matched to a gene; V was cut back by 3 bases and J by 4 bases. The CDR3 is 18 amino acids. Germline V gene sequence: CDR1 SGHRS, CDR2 YFSETQ. For the CDR3, the DNA is TGCGCCAGCAGCTGGAGCGGACTAGCGGGAGACAGTTACAATGAGCAGTTCTTC. Translation gives CASSWSGLAGDSYNEQFF.

The gene calls are TRBV4-1 and TRBJ2-1; 8 positions agree with TRBD2. V lost 6 bases, J lost 3 bases, and 7 bases stayed unmatched. CDR1 is MGHRA and CDR2 is YSYEKL in the germline V gene. CDR3 length: 15 residues. CDR3 region: CASRHRGTSYNEQFF. Here the CDR3 DNA reads TGCGCCAGCAGACATCGAGGGACTAGCTACAATGAGCAGTTCTTC.

The chain links TRBV4-3 to TRBJ2-2; D uncertain. The CDR3 is made up of 16 amino acids. Germline-derived CDR1 and CDR2 are LGHNA and YSLEER. Trimming shortened V by 0 bases and J by 1 base, and 9 bases separated the two germline ends. The CDR3, as DNA: TGCGCCAGCAGCCAAGAACCGGGCGTGAACACCGGGGAGCTGTTTTTT. As protein: CASSQEPGVNTGELFF.

This chain links TRBV7-9 with TRBJ2-3, with D perhaps assigned TRBD1 or TRBD2 (5 bases each). CDR1 and CDR2 from the germline V gene are SEHNR and FQNEAQ (reference sequence). Deletions cut 5 bases from V and 2 bases from J, with 26 bases between. The CDR3 length is 19 residues. The CDR3 loop reads CASSGEVAGTDEDTDTQYF. Here the CDR3 DNA reads TGTGCCAGCAGCGGGGAAGTGGCAGGGACGGATGAGGACACAGATACGCAGTATTTT.

The chain carries TRBV10-3 and TRBJ1-5, with D unresolved. From germline, CDR1 is ENHRY and CDR2 SYGVKD. V was clipped by 0 bases and J by 4 bases, with 4 bases between them. This CDR3 contains 13 residues. The CDR3 sequence is CAISESRNQPQHF. CDR3 DNA sequence: TGTGCCATCAGTGAGTCTCGAAATCAGCCCCAGCATTTT.

The J gene is TRBJ2-1, the V gene TRBV5-5; possible D gene TRBD2, 6 bases. The CDR3 length is 16 residues. The V gene's germline CDR1 is SGHKS and CDR2 YYEKEE (reference sequence). V gave up 4 bases and J gave up 0 bases, with 14 bases separating them. CDR3 protein: CASSRRDSSSYNEQFF. The CDR3 region has the DNA TGTGCCAGCAGCCGCCGGGACTCCAGCTCCTACAATGAGCAGTTCTTC.

Concerning this clone itself: A far larger clone is one base from this, pointing to a likely read error. The rearrangement uses TRBV2 and TRBJ2-7; 10 positions agree with TRBD2. CDR3 length equals 15 residues. V lost 1 base to trimming and J lost 2 bases; unmatched junction nucleotides: 2. The V gene's germline CDR1 is SNHLY and CDR2 FYNNEI. The CDR3 sequence is CASSEGLAGAYEQYF. In nucleotides, the CDR3 is TGTGCCAGCAGTGAAGGGCTAGCGGGAGCCTACGAGCAGTACTTC.

The chain couples TRBV27 to TRBJ2-7; the match to TRBD1 covers 9 bases. CDR3 length: 15 residues. Per germline, CDR1 MNHEY and CDR2 SMNVEV (reference sequence). With V trimmed by 1 base and J by 5 bases, 6 bases remained unmatched. The CDR3 region is CASSLWGQGFNEQYF. CDR3 nucleotides: TGTGCCAGCAGTTTATGGGGACAGGGTTTTAACGAGCAGTACTTC.

The J gene is TRBJ1-1, the V gene TRBV28; D is uncertain. The CDR3 extends over 13 amino acids. The germline CDR1 and CDR2 sequences are MDHEN and SYDVKM. V was clipped by 3 bases and J by 0 bases, with 5 bases between them. As DNA, the CDR3 is TGTGCCAGCAGTTTTCAGATGAACACTGAAGCTTTCTTT. Residues: CASSFQMNTEAFF.

This chain uses TRBV6-4 with TRBJ2-3; TRBD2 aligns across 9 bases. Trimming at V came to 10 bases and at J to 3 bases, leaving 11 bases not matched to a gene. This CDR3 has 15 amino acids. The V gene's germline CDR1 is MRHNA and CDR2 SNTAGT. CDR3 nucleotide sequence: TGTGCCACCTCTCTTAGCGGGAGTATAACAGATACGCAGTATTTT. Translated: CATSLSGSITDTQYF.

V and J are TRBV7-9 and TRBJ2-1; no firm D call. Trimming shortened V by 1 base and J by 12 bases, and 16 bases separated the two germline ends. Per the germline V gene, CDR1 is SEHNR and CDR2 is FQNEAQ (reference sequence). The CDR3 has 14 residues. The CDR3 spells CASSLVSSDLAQFF. The CDR3 coding sequence is TGTGCCAGCAGCTTAGTGTCGTCGGATTTGGCGCAGTTCTTC.

The chain recombines TRBV2 with TRBJ2-7; D gene uncertain. The CDR3 is 12 residues long. The germline V gene encodes CDR1 SNHLY and CDR2 FYNNEI. V was cut by 7 bases and J by 2 bases, with 9 bases left in between. The CDR3 region has the DNA TGTGCCAGCACCGGCACAGCCTACGAGCAGTACTTC. This encodes CASTGTAYEQYF.

The chain recombines TRBV5-6 with TRBJ1-5; no definite D call. Germline values: CDR1 SGHDT, CDR2 YYEEEE. Trimming took 1 base from V and 0 from J, leaving 11 bases between them. CDR3 size: 16 residues. CDR3 amino acids: CASSLNRQYSNQPQHF. The CDR3, as DNA: TGTGCCAGCAGCTTGAACCGGCAGTATAGCAATCAGCCCCAGCATTTT.

This clone appeared a single time. The V and J genes are TRBV5-4 and TRBJ2-1, with 7 bases identical to TRBD1. This CDR3 spans 15 amino acids. Germline V CDR1 and CDR2: SGHNT, YYREEE (reference sequence). J gave up 3 bases and V 5 bases, and 8 bases lay outside the gene matches. The CDR3 protein is CASREHRGVYNEQFF. The CDR3 DNA sequence: TGTGCCAGCAGGGAGCACAGGGGAGTCTACAATGAGCAGTTCTTC.

V and J are TRBV7-6 and TRBJ2-3, with D perhaps assigned TRBD1 or TRBD2 (7 bases each). The V gene lost 3 bases and the J gene lost 4 bases, with 20 bases spanning the gap. Per the germline V gene, CDR1 is SGHVS and CDR2 is FNYEAQ. The CDR3 consists of 17 residues. CDR3 in amino acids: CASSLTVTGAGADTQYF. For the CDR3, the DNA is TGTGCCAGCAGCTTGACGGTCACAGGGGCGGGGGCAGATACGCAGTATTTT. Complete variable domain (other parts from reference TRBV7-6 and TRBJ2-3): GAGVSQSPRYKVTKRGQDVALRCDPISGHVSLYWYRQALGQGPEFLTYFNYEAQQDKSGLPNDRFSAERPEGSISTLTIQRTEQRDSAMYRCASSLTVTGAGADTQYFGPGTRLTVL.

This clone was counted a few times. The CDR3 reads CASSGKGGDTGELFF. The CDR3 DNA reads TGTGCCAGCAGCGGGAAAGGGGGAGACACCGGGGAGCTGTTTTTT. The chain carries TRBV9 and TRBJ2-2, with a possible D match to TRBD1 (6 bases). This CDR3 is 15 amino acids long. Trimming removed 3 bases at V and 3 bases at J, with 12 bases between. CDR1 SGDLS and CDR2 YYNGEE come from the germline V gene.

The J gene is TRBJ2-1, the V gene TRBV4-1; 11 nucleotides agree with TRBD2. The CDR3 is 16 amino acids. Germline CDR1 is MGHRA and CDR2 is YSYEKL. Trimming took 4 bases from V and 4 from J; bases not matched to a gene: 6. The CDR3 DNA is TGCGCCAGCAGCCCGACTAGCGGGACAGAGTACAATGAGCAGTTCTTC. It codes for CASSPTSGTEYNEQFF.

The chain has TRBV6-1 and TRBJ1-5, with TRBD1 as a possible D gene (5 bases). Trimming removed 6 bases at V and 4 bases at J, with 16 bases between. CDR1 and CDR2 from the germline V gene are MNHNS and SASEGT. This CDR3 spans 15 amino acids. The chain's CDR3 is CASRPGRGGNQPQHF. CDR3 sequence (DNA): TGTGCCAGCAGGCCCGGGAGGGGCGGAAATCAGCCCCAGCATTTT.

The J gene is TRBJ2-2, the V gene TRBV6-1, with D unresolved. In germline, CDR1 is MNHNS, CDR2 SASEGT. V was clipped by 2 bases and J by 4 bases, with 17 bases between them. The CDR3 loop spans 17 amino acids. The DNA of the CDR3 is TGTGCCAGCAGTGAAACCCCCTGGCTACGAGTCACCGGGGAGCTGTTTTTT. Protein sequence: CASSETPWLRVTGELFF.